This TCR beta chain was identified during a study of T cell responses to AZD1222 COVID-19 vaccine. Study as a whole: Timing groups of about 4 and about 12 weeks for second doses were pooled.

V was cut by 1 base and J by 7 bases, with 4 bases left in between. The CDR3 has 12 residues. Germline CDR1 is SEHNR and CDR2 is FQNEAQ (reference sequence). Method: immunoSEQ multiplex PCR; TCRdb's copy keeps in-frame clones and lacks some. This sample yields roughly 100,000 clones, of which roughly 92% are seen a single time; about 5% belongs to the top ten. J is TRBJ2-2 and V is TRBV7-9; D uncertain. Sequencing was performed on peripheral blood, taken on day 0 of AZD1222 vaccination. This TCR was sampled from an adult in good health. The CDR3 nucleotides are TGTGCCAGCAGCTTAGGTATCGGGGAGCTGTTTTTT. It codes for CASSLGIGELFF.